The TCR beta chain under discussion was sequenced for a study of T cells expressing NK-cell markers. The overall study: From sorted CD3+CD56+NKG2C+, CD3+CD56+NKG2C- and CD3+CD56-NKG2C+ T cells came the TCR beta repertoires.

TCRdb reworked the 5' RACE reads into one entry per CDR3 protein, no DNA. The sample totals 500,000 to 600,000 distinct CDR3 sequences; its top ten clones hold approximately 3.6%. This CDR3 contains 15 residues. The germline V gene has CDR1 SGHDN and CDR2 FVKESK. The chain combines TRBV14 with TRBJ2-3; TCRdb picks TRBD1, but there is no DNA to check that call. What was sequenced was blood T cells: a sorted CD56 or NKG2C T cell subset, CD4+ or CD8+ T cells, or bulk PBMC T cells (not recorded which). The sequence was collected from a man younger than 30 in good health. This chain's CDR3 is CASSPRDRRTDTQYF.